Following are 22 T cell receptor beta chains from one sample sequenced in a study of monozygotic twins with inflammatory bowel disease. TCRdb re-called the 5' RACE reads and gives one entry per CDR3 protein, without DNA. This sample's table reports around 410,000 distinct CDR3 sequences. The sequenced sample was blood. These receptor sequences come from a human donor with ulcerative colitis or Crohn's disease, or a healthy co-twin of an affected twin (not recorded which).

The V call is TRBV29-1, the J call TRBJ1-2; there is no DNA to check the TCRdb D call of TRBD1. The CDR3 consists of 13 residues. From germline, CDR1 is SQVTM and CDR2 ANQGSEA. CDR3 loop: CSVVGGANYGYTF.

The chain joins TRBV20-1 to TRBJ1-6; the D gene TCRdb calls, TRBD1, cannot be checked with no DNA. Germline lookup yields CDR1 DFQATT and CDR2 SNEGSKA (reference sequence). This CDR3 comprises 15 residues. The CDR3 is CSAPSVTGGNSPLHF.

This rearrangement joins TRBV5-4 to TRBJ2-2; TCRdb's D call, TRBD1, is unchecked because there is no DNA. Germline V gene lookup returns CDR1 SGHNT and CDR2 YYREEE (reference sequence). The CDR3 is 16 residues long. CDR3 in amino acids: CASSQLGGQNTGELFF.

The chain carries TRBV7-2 and TRBJ2-7; checking the TCRdb D call of TRBD1 is not possible without DNA. There are 13 residues in the CDR3. The germline CDR1 and CDR2 sequences are SGHTA and FQGNSA. The CDR3 reads CASSLLGPYEQYF.

This CDR3 reads CASSVATRGITDTQYF. The rearrangement links TRBV9 to TRBJ2-3; the TCRdb D gene call, TRBD1, has no DNA to confirm it. The germline V gene has CDR1 SGDLS and CDR2 YYNGEE. The CDR3 has 16 amino acids.

The chain couples TRBV30 to TRBJ1-2. CDR1 is GTSNPN and CDR2 is SVGIG in the germline V gene (reference sequence). This CDR3 has 12 residues. The CDR3 reads CAWSVHQDGYTF.

The chain carries TRBV19 and TRBJ1-2; TCRdb designates TRBD1, a call that cannot be tested without DNA. Germline CDR1 is LNHDA and CDR2 is SQIVND (reference sequence). The length of the CDR3 is 13 residues. The CDR3 reads CASSIGVGQGYTF.

The chain recombines TRBV4-2 with TRBJ2-1; without DNA, the TCRdb call of TRBD2 cannot be checked. The germline V gene has CDR1 LGHNA and CDR2 YNFKEQ. The CDR3 spans 16 residues. The CDR3 reads CASSQVSGGSSNEQFF.

The chain combines TRBV5-1 with TRBJ1-1. This CDR3 has 15 residues. Germline V lookup: CDR1 SGHRS, CDR2 YFSETQ. CDR3 sequence reads: CASSLVGLQNTEAFF.

The chain recombines TRBV20-1 with TRBJ1-2. Germline CDR1 and CDR2: DFQATT and SNEGSKA (reference sequence). CDR3 size: 15 residues. The CDR3 loop is CSARDTLTEYYGYTF.

The chain employs TRBV7-2 and TRBJ1-4; the TCRdb D gene call, TRBD1, has no DNA to confirm it. The germline gives CDR1 SGHTA, CDR2 FQGNSA. The CDR3 has 16 amino acids. CDR3: CASSRGDRRANEKLFF.

The rearrangement joins TRBV20-1 to TRBJ2-3; checking the TCRdb D call of TRBD1 is not possible without DNA. The CDR3 runs 17 residues. Germline V gives CDR1 DFQATT, CDR2 SNEGSKA (reference sequence). The CDR3 protein is CSATVGRTGGGIDTQYF.

The CDR3: CASSFSGLSGSEAFF. The genes are TRBV7-2 and TRBJ1-1. Germline CDR1 is SGHTA and CDR2 is FQGNSA. The CDR3 is made up of 15 amino acids. Filled out from reference TRBV7-2 and TRBJ1-1, the complete variable domain reads GAGVSQSPSNKVTEKGKDVELRCDPISGHTALYWYRQSLGQGLEFLIYFQGNSAPDKSGLPSDRFSAERTGGSVSTLTIQRTQQEDSAVYLCASSFSGLSGSEAFFGQGTRLTVV.

The gene calls are TRBV11-3 and TRBJ2-2; absent DNA, TCRdb's TRBD2 call cannot be checked. CDR3 size: 17 residues. Germline assignment: CDR1 SGHNT and CDR2 YENEEA. Here the CDR3 reads CASSQTSGRAGTGELFF. The full variable domain, with the rest looked up from reference TRBV11-3 and TRBJ2-2, is EAGVVQSPRYKIIEKKQPVAFWCNPISGHNTLYWYLQNLGQGPELLIRYENEEAVDDSQLPKDRFSAERLKGVDSTLKIQPAELGDSAVYLCASSQTSGRAGTGELFFGEGSRLTVL.

This chain's CDR3 is CASELEAGVGNEQFF. The rearrangement links TRBV7-3 to TRBJ2-1; the TCRdb D gene call, TRBD2, has no DNA to confirm it. CDR3 size: 15 residues. Germline V gene data show CDR1 as SGHTA and CDR2 as FQGTGA.

CDR3 sequence reads: CAISESEGEQFF. V is TRBV10-3 and J is TRBJ2-1. Germline V lookup: CDR1 ENHRY, CDR2 SYGVKD. The CDR3 is 12 residues long.

The chain combines TRBV3-1 with TRBJ1-1; TCRdb proposes TRBD1, but this gene call is untestable without DNA. The CDR3 consists of 15 residues. CDR1 LGHDT and CDR2 YNNKEL come from the germline V gene (reference sequence). The CDR3 reads CASSQGQRGDTEAFF.

The V gene is TRBV29-1, the J gene TRBJ2-7; TCRdb's assignment of TRBD1 cannot be checked, as there is no DNA. From germline, CDR1 is SQVTM and CDR2 ANQGSEA. This CDR3 is built from 12 residues. The chain's CDR3 is CSAGRTFYEQYF.

The V call is TRBV5-1, the J call TRBJ1-1; TCRdb selects TRBD1, and the lack of DNA leaves this call unchecked. The CDR3 runs to 15 residues. CDR1 SGHRS and CDR2 YFSETQ come from the germline V gene. CDR3 residues: CASSFPGQANTEAFF.

The chain combines TRBV7-2 with TRBJ2-7. The germline gives CDR1 SGHTA, CDR2 FQGNSA. CDR3 size: 13 residues. The CDR3 sequence is CASSPRVLSEQYF.

CDR3 sequence: CASRSIQNNQPQHF. This chain links TRBV27 with TRBJ1-5. Germline lookup yields CDR1 MNHEY and CDR2 SMNVEV (reference sequence). The CDR3 loop spans 14 amino acids.

The rearrangement links TRBV28 to TRBJ2-7; TCRdb designates TRBD1, a call that cannot be tested without DNA. The CDR3 is 14 amino acids. In germline, CDR1 is MDHEN, CDR2 SYDVKM. The CDR3 sequence: CASSSPGQTNEQYF.